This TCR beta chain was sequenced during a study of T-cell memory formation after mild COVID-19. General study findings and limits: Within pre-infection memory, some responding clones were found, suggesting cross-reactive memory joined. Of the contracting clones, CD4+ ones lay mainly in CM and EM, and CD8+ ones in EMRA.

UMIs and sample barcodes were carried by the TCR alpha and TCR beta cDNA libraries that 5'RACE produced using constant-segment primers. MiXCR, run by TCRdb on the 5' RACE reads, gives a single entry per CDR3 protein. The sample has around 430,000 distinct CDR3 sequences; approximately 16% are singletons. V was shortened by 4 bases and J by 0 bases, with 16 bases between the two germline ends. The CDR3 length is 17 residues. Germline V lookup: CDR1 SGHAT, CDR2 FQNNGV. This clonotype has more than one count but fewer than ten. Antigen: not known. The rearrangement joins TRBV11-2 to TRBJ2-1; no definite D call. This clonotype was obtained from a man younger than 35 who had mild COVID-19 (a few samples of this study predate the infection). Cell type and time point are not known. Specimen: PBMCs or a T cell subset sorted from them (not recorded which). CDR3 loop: CASSSPRGRSSYNEQFF. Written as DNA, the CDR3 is TGTGCCAGCAGCTCACCTCGAGGCAGAAGCTCCTACAATGAGCAGTTCTTC. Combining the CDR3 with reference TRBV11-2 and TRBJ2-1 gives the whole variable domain EAGVAQSPRYKIIEKRQSVAFWCNPISGHATLYWYQQILGQGPKLLIQFQNNGVVDDSQLPKDRFSAERLKGVDSTLKIQPAKLEDSAVYLCASSSPRGRSSYNEQFFGPGTRLTVL.